Below, 13 T cell receptor beta chains from the same sample are listed, as sequenced in a study of blood T cell repertoires in COVID-19. Sequencing was performed with immunoSEQ multiplex PCR; in TCRdb, only in-frame clones are kept and a portion is missing. Among 130,000 or so clones listed, roughly 83% were seen once. Sequenced sample: peripheral blood. The receptors stem from a woman at least 80 years old with acute or convalescent COVID-19.

The chain combines TRBV27 with TRBJ1-1; D is perhaps TRBD1 (6 bases). V lost 6 bases, J lost 0 bases, and 11 bases lay in between. Germline V gives CDR1 MNHEY, CDR2 SMNVEV (reference sequence). The CDR3 runs 14 residues. The CDR3 is CASRGATVNTEAFF. The CDR3 DNA is TGTGCCAGCAGGGGGGCTACAGTGAACACTGAAGCTTTCTTT.

The V and J genes are TRBV19 and TRBJ2-7; D might be TRBD2 (7 bases). CDR1 is LNHDA, CDR2 SQIVND, per germline (reference sequence). CDR3 length: 16 residues. V was pared by 5 bases and J by 9 bases, with 26 bases between. CDR3 sequence reads: CASSSGFGRGPAGQYF. In DNA form, the CDR3 reads TGTGCCAGTAGTTCGGGATTCGGGCGGGGGCCCGCGGGGCAGTACTTC.

The chain recombines TRBV10-1 with TRBJ1-1, with D unclear. V lost 11 bases to trimming and J lost 1 base, with 14 bases between them. Germline CDR1 WNHNN, CDR2 SYGVQD (reference sequence). The length of the CDR3 is 13 residues. This chain's CDR3 is CAWYPGANTEAFF. CDR3 bases: TGCGCCTGGTATCCGGGAGCGAACACTGAAGCTTTCTTT.

V is TRBV3-1 (or the pseudogene TRBV3-2) and J is TRBJ2-2; 8 positions agree with TRBD1. V was clipped by 0 bases and J by 8 bases; unmatched bases: 11. This CDR3 contains 17 residues. Germline CDR1 and CDR2: LGHDT and YNNKEL (reference sequence). The CDR3 region is CASSQELARGLTGELFF. The CDR3 nucleotides are TGTGCCAGCAGCCAAGAGTTGGCCAGGGGGCTTACTGGGGAGCTGTTTTTT.

In its sample, this clone was seen once. The rearrangement links TRBV18 to TRBJ1-5; D is perhaps TRBD1 (5 bases). This CDR3 is built from 16 residues. Germline V lookup: CDR1 KGHSH, CDR2 LQKENI. The germline V and J ends were trimmed by 3 bases and 0 bases, with 12 bases remaining between them. CDR3 sequence: CASSPSDRNSNQPQHF. CDR3 nucleotides: TGTGCCAGCTCACCGTCCGACAGAAATAGCAATCAGCCCCAGCATTTT.

The chain links TRBV5-4 to TRBJ2-5, with 9 bases aligning to TRBD1. CDR1 and CDR2 (germline): SGHNT, YYREEE (reference sequence). The length of the CDR3 is 15 residues. J was trimmed by 5 bases and V by 3 bases; bases with no gene match: 8. CDR3 in DNA: TGTGCCAGCAGCTCGAAACAGGGGGCGAAGGAGACCCAGTACTTC. This encodes CASSSKQGAKETQYF.

The chain joins TRBV29-1 to TRBJ2-3; TRBD2 matches at 9 bases. The CDR3 consists of 14 residues. Trimming cost V 4 bases and J 1 base; bases outside gene matches: 3. Looked up from germline, CDR1 is SQVTM and CDR2 is ANQGSEA. CDR3 region: CSVAAGGGTDTQYF. In nucleotides, the CDR3 is TGCAGCGTTGCGGCGGGAGGGGGCACAGATACGCAGTATTTT.

The chain recombines TRBV30 with TRBJ1-6; D might be TRBD1 (5 bases). Germline CDR1 GTSNPN, CDR2 SVGIG (reference sequence). V was trimmed by 6 bases and J by 7 bases, leaving 10 bases between them. This CDR3 region has 12 residues. The DNA of the CDR3 is TGTGCCTGCAGTCGGGGGAATTCACCCCTCCACTTT. Protein: CACSRGNSPLHF.

The V gene is TRBV6-2 or TRBV6-3, the J gene TRBJ1-3, with TRBD1 identical over 8 bases. The germline V gene has CDR1 MNHEY and CDR2 SVGEGT. V shed 4 bases and J 0 bases; nucleotides not matched to a gene: 14. This CDR3 contains 19 residues. CDR3 amino acids: CASSSYSGDRTFSGNTIYF. CDR3 in DNA: TGTGCCAGCAGTTCTTACTCGGGGGACAGGACCTTCTCTGGAAACACCATATATTTT.

The chain employs TRBV4-3 and TRBJ1-1; 8 positions match TRBD1. CDR3 length equals 14 residues. V was clipped by 4 bases and J by 11 bases; unmatched bases: 12. Germline loops: CDR1 LGHNA, CDR2 YSLEER. CDR3 DNA: TGCGCCAGCAGCCCGCCGGACAGGGCGAGGGGGGCTTTCTTT. Encoded protein: CASSPPDRARGAFF.

The chain uses TRBV9 and TRBJ2-7; TRBD2 aligns across 9 bases. The CDR3 sequence is 16 residues long. V gave up 4 bases and J gave up 0 bases; unmatched junction bases: 8. CDR1 SGDLS and CDR2 YYNGEE come from the germline V gene. The CDR3 region has the DNA TGTGCCAGCAGCCCCAGTCTAGCGGGGTACTCCTACGAGCAGTACTTC. Translating it yields CASSPSLAGYSYEQYF.

The chain carries TRBV18 and TRBJ1-1; D is undetermined. Trimming took off 3 bases at V and 4 bases at J, with 18 bases between the two ends. Per germline, CDR1 KGHSH and CDR2 LQKENI. This CDR3 has 16 residues. The CDR3 coding sequence is TGTGCCAGCTCACCCCGGGATCTCCGAGGTGGCACTGAAGCTTTCTTT. Amino acids: CASSPRDLRGGTEAFF.

The chain recombines TRBV10-3 with TRBJ1-1; D is perhaps TRBD1 (6 bases). CDR3 size: 14 residues. Trimming took off 4 bases at V and 0 bases at J, with 9 bases between the two ends. CDR1 is ENHRY and CDR2 is SYGVKD in the germline V gene. The CDR3 nucleotides are TGTGCCATCAGTGGGGGACACCTGAACACTGAAGCTTTCTTT. Its translation is CAISGGHLNTEAFF.